Listed below are T cell receptor beta chains from one sample, sequenced in a study of T cell responses to AZD1222 COVID-19 vaccine. TCRdb keeps only in-frame clones here, not all; method: immunoSEQ multiplex PCR. This table holds 90,000 to 150,000 clones, around 90% found once. This specimen consisted of peripheral blood, obtained 28 days after the second AZD1222 dose. The receptors were sampled from an adult who received the AZD1222 COVID-19 vaccine. Each CDR3 is given with its conserved first and last residue. A D gene is named only where the DNA matches it firmly. For some rows the clone size is stated as once, few or many, or as a class when expanded; others skip it.

V	D	size	J	DNA	CDR3
TRBV10-3	.	.	TRBJ1-1	TGTGCCATCAGTGAGCCGGGGGCAGGAAGTACTGAAGCTTTCTTT	CAISEPGAGSTEAFF
TRBV5-1	.	.	TRBJ2-5	TGCGCCAGCAGCTTGATCCCCAACCAAGAGACCCAGTACTTC	CASSLIPNQETQYF
TRBV7-2	.	.	TRBJ1-2	TGTGCCAGCAGCATCGGGTCCCCAGCGTACTATGGCTACACCTTC	CASSIGSPAYYGYTF
TRBV18	.	once	TRBJ2-7	TGTGCCAGCTCACCATTTGGGGGCCACGAGCAGTACTTC	CASSPFGGHEQYF
TRBV6-2/TRBV6-3	.	.	TRBJ2-7	TGTGCCAGCAGTTACTCGCAGGGCTACGAGCAGTACTTC	CASSYSQGYEQYF
TRBV6-5	.	.	TRBJ2-1	TGTGCCAGCAGTTACTCGGTCAGGCGTCGGGGGAATGAGCAGTTCTTC	CASSYSVRRRGNEQFF
TRBV2	.	few	TRBJ1-1	TGTGCCAGCAGTGAAAGGGGGGTAACTGAAGCTTTCTTT	CASSERGVTEAFF
TRBV9	TRBD2	.	TRBJ2-1	TGTGCCAGCAGCCCAGTGCTAGCGGGGTTCAATGAGCAGTTCTTC	CASSPVLAGFNEQFF
TRBV7-3	TRBD2	.	TRBJ2-5	TGTGCCAGCAGCTTGGTTAGCGGGGTACAAGAGACCCAGTACTTC	CASSLVSGVQETQYF
TRBV7-8	TRBD1	.	TRBJ1-6	TGTGCCAGCAGCTTATATGGGACAGAAAATTCACCCCTCCACTTT	CASSLYGTENSPLHF
TRBV12-3/TRBV12-4	TRBD1	.	TRBJ1-1	TGTGCCAGCAGCTCCTGGGACAGCGAAGCTTTCTTT	CASSSWDSEAFF
TRBV19	.	.	TRBJ1-2	TGTGCCAGTAGTATACGAGGGGACGGAAGCTATGGCTACACCTTC	CASSIRGDGSYGYTF
TRBV18	.	.	TRBJ1-3	TGTGCCAGCTCACCATCCTGGGGGACAACTGGAAACACCATATATTTT	CASSPSWGTTGNTIYF
TRBV4-3	TRBD1	.	TRBJ1-3	TGCGCCAGCAGCCAGGCTGACAGGGAGGAGAACACCATATATTTT	CASSQADREENTIYF
TRBV24-1	.	few	TRBJ1-5	TGTGCCACCAGTGCGTCCGGGGTCCTAGTCAATCAGCCCCAGCATTTT	CATSASGVLVNQPQHF
TRBV5-1	TRBD1	.	TRBJ1-1	TGCGCCAGCAGCCGACGGGACAGGGGGAACACTGAAGCTTTCTTT	CASSRRDRGNTEAFF
TRBV5-5	TRBD2	.	TRBJ2-5	TGTGCCAGCAGCTTCCATAGCGGGGGGGCAATTCAAGAGACCCAGTACTTC	CASSFHSGGAIQETQYF
TRBV28	TRBD1	few	TRBJ1-6	TGTGCCAGCAGAAACCCGGGACAGGGGAAAAATTCACCCCTCCACTTT	CASRNPGQGKNSPLHF
TRBV27	TRBD1	.	TRBJ1-2	TGTGCCAGCACCTCCCTAGGGTCCGACAGGGCAACCTACTATGGCTACACCTTC	CASTSLGSDRATYYGYTF
TRBV6-1	.	.	TRBJ2-7	TGTGCCAGCAGTGGACGGGGTTCCTACGAGCAGTACTTC	CASSGRGSYEQYF
TRBV5-6	TRBD2	.	TRBJ2-2	TGTGCCAGCAGAAGACTAGCGGAGAACACCGGGGAGCTGTTTTTT	CASRRLAENTGELFF
TRBV5-1	.	.	TRBJ1-1	TGCGCCAGCAGCTTCTGGGGAGCGAACACTGAAGCTTTCTTT	CASSFWGANTEAFF
TRBV7-9	.	.	TRBJ1-2	TGTGCCAGCAGCTTAGACTTGGGGCGAGGCTACACCTTC	CASSLDLGRGYTF
TRBV3-1/TRBV3-2	TRBD2	.	TRBJ2-5	TGTGCCAGCAGCAAGAGCGGGGGAGGAGAGACCCAGTACTTC	CASSKSGGGETQYF